The entry that follows covers one T cell receptor (beta chain) sequence. At one boundary the junction diverges from the germline segment, which might be a read error. This entry comes from a study of CD8+CD57+ T cells in acquired aplastic anemia. The CDR3 has 11 residues. Germline values: CDR1 MNHEY, CDR2 SMNVEV (reference sequence). CDR3 and TCR beta VDJ profiling relied on genomic DNA as the template. Each CDR3 protein gets one entry after TCRdb re-called the reads with MiXCR. The table has about 160,000 distinct CDR3 sequences, 71% seen once. By flow cytometry, patients selected for sequencing had shown an expansion of CD8+CD57+ cells. Blood came from patients not yet given any therapy.

This clonotype was sampled from a human donor with aplastic anemia. Source material: sorted CD4+, CD8+, or CD8+CD57+ T cells (not recorded which) from PBMCs. The chain couples TRBV27 to TRBJ1-2, with 9 bases that match TRBD1. CDR3 residues: CASSWGDREVF. CDR3 bases: TGTGCCAGCAGTTGGGGGGACAGGGAAGTTTTC.